This is a list of T cell receptor beta chains from one sample in a study of blood T cell repertoires in COVID-19. Sequenced by immunoSEQ multiplex PCR; TCRdb stores in-frame clones only, minus some. The table records around 230,000 clones, 86% of them present only once. Sample: PBMCs or T cells enriched from blood (not recorded which). Receptor source: a woman between 35 and 50 years old with acute COVID-19. CDR3s include the opening cysteine and the closing phenylalanine or tryptophan. Fields, in order: V gene, J gene, clone size, D gene, CDR3 protein, CDR3 DNA. The D gene is left open where the match is weak. Some rows mark clone size as missing; the rest say once, few, many or name a class of expanded clone.

TRBV3-1/TRBV3-2	TRBJ2-5	NA	TRBD2	CASSQRGEAETQYF	TGTGCCAGCAGCCAGCGGGGGGAGGCGGAGACCCAGTACTTC
TRBV14	TRBJ1-2	NA	NA	CASSGWGDDNYGYTF	TGTGCCAGCAGCGGTTGGGGGGACGACAACTATGGCTACACCTTC
TRBV25-1	TRBJ1-1	NA	NA	CASNHADSSEAFF	TGTGCCAGCAACCACGCGGACAGCTCTGAAGCTTTCTTT
TRBV5-8	TRBJ2-3	NA	NA	CASSSGGHTDTQYF	TGTGCCAGCAGCTCAGGTGGACACACAGATACGCAGTATTTT
TRBV5-6	TRBJ1-1	NA	TRBD1	CASSLELGQGANTEAFF	TGTGCCAGCAGCTTGGAATTAGGACAGGGGGCGAACACTGAAGCTTTCTTT
TRBV5-1	TRBJ1-1	NA	NA	CASSLDPDSQPFF	TGCGCCAGCAGCTTGGATCCGGACAGTCAACCTTTCTTT
TRBV7-9	TRBJ2-5	NA	NA	CASSSRGSSRETQYF	TGTGCCAGCAGCTCTCGGGGGTCCAGTAGAGAGACCCAGTACTTC
TRBV18	TRBJ1-4	NA	NA	CASSFDRSNEKLFF	TGTGCCAGCTCGTTCGACAGGAGTAATGAAAAACTGTTTTTT
TRBV30	TRBJ1-1	NA	TRBD1	CAWSFGTAIEAFF	TGTGCCTGGAGTTTCGGGACAGCAATTGAAGCTTTCTTT
TRBV2	TRBJ1-1	once	TRBD1	CASRYDRGQRNTEAFF	TGTGCCAGCAGATACGACAGGGGGCAGCGAAACACTGAAGCTTTCTTT
TRBV28	TRBJ1-1	NA	TRBD1	CASRRQGGVNTEAFF	TGTGCCAGCAGAAGACAGGGGGGAGTGAACACTGAAGCTTTCTTT
TRBV27	TRBJ2-7	NA	TRBD1	CASSLYPEVTGAYEQYF	TGTGCCAGCAGTTTATATCCCGAGGTGACAGGGGCCTACGAGCAGTACTTC
TRBV6-6	TRBJ1-1	few	TRBD1	CASSRTGDEAFF	TGTGCCAGCAGCCGGACAGGGGATGAAGCTTTCTTT
TRBV14	TRBJ2-1	NA	NA	CASSELDGLEQFF	TGTGCCAGCAGCGAGCTCGATGGACTTGAGCAGTTCTTC
TRBV2	TRBJ2-5	NA	TRBD2	CASALSAGGLETQYF	TGTGCCAGCGCGCTCTCGGCGGGGGGGCTTGAGACCCAGTACTTC
TRBV12-3/TRBV12-4	TRBJ1-1	NA	NA	CASGQGMNTEAFF	TGTGCCAGCGGGCAGGGAATGAACACTGAAGCTTTCTTT
TRBV7-8	TRBJ2-5	NA	NA	CASSLKDSRGTQYF	TGTGCCAGCAGCTTAAAGGACAGCCGAGGGACCCAGTACTTC
TRBV6-1	TRBJ1-2	NA	NA	CASSEAFSNYGYTF	TGTGCCAGCAGTGAAGCGTTCTCCAACTATGGCTACACCTTC
TRBV9	TRBJ1-3	few	TRBD1	CASSVGTGVDTIYF	TGTGCCAGCAGCGTGGGGACAGGGGTAGACACCATATATTTT
TRBV5-1	TRBJ2-3	NA	NA	CASSLTGMGTDTQYF	TGCGCCAGCAGCTTGACAGGGATGGGCACAGATACGCAGTATTTT
TRBV7-9	TRBJ2-5	NA	TRBD2	CASSPLAGGGLQETQYF	TGTGCCAGCAGCCCCTTAGCGGGGGGAGGACTCCAAGAGACCCAGTACTTC
TRBV7-9	TRBJ1-6	NA	NA	CASSPDILRNSPLHF	TGTGCCAGCAGCCCGGACATCCTTCGGAATTCACCCCTCCACTTT
TRBV12-5	TRBJ1-1	once	NA	CASRVQGSFEAFF	TGTGCTAGTAGAGTACAGGGAAGCTTTGAAGCTTTCTTT
TRBV5-6	TRBJ2-2	few	NA	CASSLAVGVNTGELFF	TGTGCCAGCAGCTTGGCCGTAGGGGTGAACACCGGGGAGCTGTTTTTT
TRBV25-1	TRBJ1-1	once	NA	CASTILSEAFF	TGTGCCAGCACTATTCTCTCTGAAGCTTTCTTT
TRBV20-1	TRBJ2-1	once	NA	CSASRRAPGDEQFF	TGCAGTGCTAGTCGGCGGGCACCGGGGGATGAGCAGTTCTTC
TRBV9	TRBJ1-2	NA	TRBD1	CASSPGTGNYGYTF	TGTGCCAGCAGCCCTGGGACAGGGAACTATGGCTACACCTTC
TRBV29-1	TRBJ1-2	NA	NA	CSVVTGTYGYTF	TGCAGCGTTGTAACAGGGACGTATGGCTACACCTTC
TRBV10-3	TRBJ1-2	NA	TRBD1	CAARQGASGYTF	TGTGCCGCACGGCAGGGGGCGAGTGGCTACACCTTC
TRBV6-5	TRBJ1-1	NA	NA	CASSSTRNTEAFF	TGTGCCAGCAGTTCCACAAGGAACACTGAAGCTTTCTTT
TRBV5-1	TRBJ1-6	NA	NA	CASSLDLKYNSPLHF	TGCGCCAGCAGCTTGGACCTAAAATATAATTCACCCCTCCACTTT
TRBV19	TRBJ1-1	NA	NA	CASSTYRDTEAFF	TGTGCCAGTAGTACTTACAGGGACACTGAAGCTTTCTTT